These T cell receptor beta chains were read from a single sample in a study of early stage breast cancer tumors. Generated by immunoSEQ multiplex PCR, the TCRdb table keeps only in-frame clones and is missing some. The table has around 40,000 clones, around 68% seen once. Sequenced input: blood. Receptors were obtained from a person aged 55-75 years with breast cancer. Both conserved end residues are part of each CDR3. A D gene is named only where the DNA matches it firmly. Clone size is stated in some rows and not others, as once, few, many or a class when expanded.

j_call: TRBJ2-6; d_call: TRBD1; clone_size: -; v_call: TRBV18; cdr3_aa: CASSPGQNSGANVLTF; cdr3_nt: TGTGCCAGCTCACCGGGACAGAACTCTGGGGCCAACGTCCTGACTTTC
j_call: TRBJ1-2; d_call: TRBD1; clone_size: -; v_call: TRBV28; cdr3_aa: CASSLRDSIYGYTF; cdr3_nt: TGTGCCAGCAGTTTAAGGGACAGCATCTATGGCTACACCTTC
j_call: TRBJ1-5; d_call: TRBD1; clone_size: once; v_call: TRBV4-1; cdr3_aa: CASSQEAGGARNQPQHF; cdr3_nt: TGCGCCAGCAGCCAAGAGGCAGGGGGCGCACGCAATCAGCCCCAGCATTTT
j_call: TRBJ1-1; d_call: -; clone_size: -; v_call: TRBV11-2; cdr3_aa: CASSLDWQGYTEAFF; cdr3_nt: TGTGCCAGCAGCTTAGATTGGCAGGGCTACACTGAAGCTTTCTTT
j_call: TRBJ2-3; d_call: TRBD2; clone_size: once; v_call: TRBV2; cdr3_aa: CASSLLWSGTSDTQYF; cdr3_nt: TGTGCCAGCAGCCTCCTCTGGAGCGGGACTTCAGATACGCAGTATTTT
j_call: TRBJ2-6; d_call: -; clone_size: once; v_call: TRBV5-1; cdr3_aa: CASSLRVSGANVLTF; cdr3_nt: TGCGCCAGCAGCTTGAGGGTTTCTGGGGCCAACGTCCTGACTTTC
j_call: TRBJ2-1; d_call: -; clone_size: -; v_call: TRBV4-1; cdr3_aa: CASSPGGRSYNEQFF; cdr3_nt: TGCGCCAGCAGCCCCGGGGGGCGCTCCTACAATGAGCAGTTCTTC
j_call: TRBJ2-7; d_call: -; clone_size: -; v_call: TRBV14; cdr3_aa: CASSQLRGAEQYF; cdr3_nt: TGTGCCAGCAGCCAGCTCCGGGGGGCCGAGCAGTACTTC
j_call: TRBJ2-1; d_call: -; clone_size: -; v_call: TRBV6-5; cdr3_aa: CASSYRASSSGEQFF; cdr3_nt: TGTGCCAGCAGTTACAGGGCCAGTTCTTCTGGGGAGCAGTTCTTC
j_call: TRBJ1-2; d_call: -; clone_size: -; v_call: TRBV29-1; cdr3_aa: CSVEEQRTNYGYTF; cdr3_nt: TGCAGCGTTGAAGAACAGAGAACTAACTATGGCTACACCTTC
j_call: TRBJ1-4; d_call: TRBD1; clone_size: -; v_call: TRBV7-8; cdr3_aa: CASSFNRGKNEKLFF; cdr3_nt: TGTGCCAGCAGCTTCAACAGGGGAAAGAATGAAAAACTGTTTTTT
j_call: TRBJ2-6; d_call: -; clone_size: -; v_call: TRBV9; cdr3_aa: CASSDRGPGANVLTF; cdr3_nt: TGTGCCAGCAGCGACCGGGGGCCTGGGGCCAACGTCCTGACTTTC
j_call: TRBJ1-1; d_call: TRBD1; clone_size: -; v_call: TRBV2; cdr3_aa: CASSGQGLWTEAFF; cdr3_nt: TGTGCCAGCAGTGGACAGGGGTTGTGGACTGAAGCTTTCTTT